Listed here are 7 T cell receptor beta chains from one sample, sequenced in a study of beta chain features in type 1 diabetes. The antigens these receptors bind are not known. Study-wide results and limits: Patients with Type 1 diabetes showed moderately but significantly shorter TCRB CDR3s in all four CD4+ subsets.

Expressed TCRB transcripts were sequenced because the isolated RNA had all been reverse transcribed beforehand. TCRdb keeps only in-frame clones here, not all; method: immunoSEQ multiplex PCR. This table holds 500,000 to 850,000 clones, over 11% found once. Sequenced input: naive CD4+ T cells from blood. The source of these receptors is a man aged 18 to 29 with type 1 diabetes.

The chain is built from TRBV2 and TRBJ2-3, with 13 bases aligning to TRBD2. V shed 6 bases and J 9 bases; nucleotides not matched to a gene: 9. The CDR3 has 15 amino acids. Germline lookup yields CDR1 SNHLY and CDR2 FYNNEI. The CDR3 region has the DNA TGTGCCAGCAGGGCGACTAGCGGGGGGTCGGGGACGCAGTATTTT. This translates into CASRATSGGSGTQYF.

The chain joins TRBV20-1 to TRBJ2-1; 10 bases map to TRBD2. V lost 7 bases and J lost 9; bases outside the gene matches: 3. The germline V gene encodes CDR1 DFQATT and CDR2 SNEGSKA (reference sequence). CDR3 length: 11 residues. The CDR3 reads CSVPSGGEQFF. CDR3 coding DNA: TGCAGTGTCCCTAGCGGGGGTGAGCAGTTCTTC.

This clone appeared a few times. This chain connects TRBV5-1 to TRBJ1-1; D perhaps matches TRBD1 (5 bases). Deletions cut 4 bases from V and 4 bases from J, with 14 bases between. Germline-derived CDR1 and CDR2 are SGHRS and YFSETQ. The CDR3 consists of 14 residues. DNA for the CDR3: TGCGCCAGCAGCACCGCCCCGGGGGGCACTGAAGCTTTCTTT. Its protein is CASSTAPGGTEAFF.

The chain recombines TRBV29-1 with TRBJ2-7, with TRBD2 matching 9 bases. The CDR3 runs to 15 residues. Germline lookup yields CDR1 SQVTM and CDR2 ANQGSEA. J gave up 2 bases and V 1 base, and 6 bases lay outside the gene matches. CDR3 DNA sequence: TGCAGCGTTGAAGGGGGGACTAGCCGACCCTACGAGCAGTACTTC. Residues: CSVEGGTSRPYEQYF.

This clone was counted between two and nine times. V and J are TRBV5-6 and TRBJ2-5; TRBD1 aligns across 8 bases. V shed 5 bases and J 5 bases; nucleotides not matched to a gene: 11. Germline lookup yields CDR1 SGHDT and CDR2 YYEEEE. The CDR3 totals 15 residues. Written as DNA, the CDR3 is TGTGCCAGCAGGATGGCAGGGGGCCCTAAGGAGACCCAGTACTTC. The encoded protein is CASRMAGGPKETQYF.

The chain combines TRBV29-1 with TRBJ1-2, with D tentatively TRBD1 (5 bases). V was pared by 7 bases and J by 8 bases, with 17 bases between. Germline CDR1 reads SQVTM; CDR2 reads ANQGSEA. The CDR3 is 12 residues long. The CDR3: CSARESGKGYTF. CDR3 nucleotide sequence: TGCAGCGCCCGGGAGTCAGGGAAAGGCTACACCTTC.

The chain combines TRBV7-2 with TRBJ2-6; 8 nucleotides match TRBD2. Trimming cost V 1 base and J 1 base; bases outside gene matches: 0. CDR1 SGHTA and CDR2 FQGNSA come from the germline V gene. The CDR3 is 16 amino acids. This CDR3 reads CASSLGGGSGANVLTF. The CDR3 DNA reads as TGTGCCAGCAGCTTAGGCGGGGGGTCTGGGGCCAACGTCCTGACTTTC.